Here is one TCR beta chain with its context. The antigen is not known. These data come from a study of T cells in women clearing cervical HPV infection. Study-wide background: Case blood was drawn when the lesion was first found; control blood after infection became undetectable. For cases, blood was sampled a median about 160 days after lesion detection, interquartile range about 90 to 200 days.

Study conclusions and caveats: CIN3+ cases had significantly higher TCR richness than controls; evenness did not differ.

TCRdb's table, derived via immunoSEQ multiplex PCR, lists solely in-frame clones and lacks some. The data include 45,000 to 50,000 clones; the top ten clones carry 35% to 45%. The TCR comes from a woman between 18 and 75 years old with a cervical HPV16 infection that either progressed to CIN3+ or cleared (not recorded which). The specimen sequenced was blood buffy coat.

The sequenced CDR3 bases are TGTGCCTGGAGGCGGGTGTTAGAGACC. Translated, it gives CAWRRVLET. The entire CDR3 protein is CAWRRVLETQYF. This sequence joins TRBV30 and TRBJ2-5; tentative D call: TRBD2 (5 bases). The CDR3 end is not reached by the read, which stops 3 residues before it; the germline J gene fills it in. The germline V gene encodes CDR1 GTSNPN and CDR2 SVGIG (reference sequence). This CDR3 is built from 12 residues. V was cut by 3 bases and J by 4 bases, with 9 bases left in between.